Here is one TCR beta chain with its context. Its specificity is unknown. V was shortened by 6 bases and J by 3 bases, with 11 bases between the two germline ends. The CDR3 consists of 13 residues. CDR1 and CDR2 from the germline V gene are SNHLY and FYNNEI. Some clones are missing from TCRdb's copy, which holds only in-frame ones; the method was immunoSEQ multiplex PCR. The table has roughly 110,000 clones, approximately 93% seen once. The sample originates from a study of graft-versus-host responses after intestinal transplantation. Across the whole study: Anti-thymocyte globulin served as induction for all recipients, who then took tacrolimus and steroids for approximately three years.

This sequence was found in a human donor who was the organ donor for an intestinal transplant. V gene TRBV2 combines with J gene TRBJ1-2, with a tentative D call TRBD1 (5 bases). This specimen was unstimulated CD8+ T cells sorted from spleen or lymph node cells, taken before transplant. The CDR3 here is CASREGMDYGYTF. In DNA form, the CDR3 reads TGTGCCAGCAGGGAGGGGATGGACTATGGCTACACCTTC.